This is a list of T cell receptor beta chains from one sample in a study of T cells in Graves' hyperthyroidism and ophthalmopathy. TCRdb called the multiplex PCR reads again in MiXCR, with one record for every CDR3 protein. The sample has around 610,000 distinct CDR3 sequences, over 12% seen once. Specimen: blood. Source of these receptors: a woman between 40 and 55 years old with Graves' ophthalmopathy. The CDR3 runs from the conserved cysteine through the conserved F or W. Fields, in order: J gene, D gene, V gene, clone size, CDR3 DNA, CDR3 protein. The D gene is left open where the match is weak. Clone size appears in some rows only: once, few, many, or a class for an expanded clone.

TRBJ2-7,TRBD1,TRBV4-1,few,TGCGCCAGCAGCTCCCCCGGCGGGACAGGTAACTACGAGCAGTACTTC,CASSSPGGTGNYEQYF
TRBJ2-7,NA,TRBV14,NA,TGTGCCAGCAGCCAAACCAGGGGGGCGAACTACGAGCAGTACTTC,CASSQTRGANYEQYF
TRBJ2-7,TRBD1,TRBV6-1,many,TGTGCCAGCAGTGGCCCAGGACAGGTCCACTACGAGCAGTACTTC,CASSGPGQVHYEQYF
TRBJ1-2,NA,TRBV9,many,TGTGCCAGCAGCGAGGGAGACGCGCCCTTAAGCGGTGGCTACACCTTC,CASSEGDAPLSGGYTF
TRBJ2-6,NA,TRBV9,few,TGTGCCAGCAGCGTAACGGGCGGGTCCTCTGGGGCCAACGTCCTGACTTTC,CASSVTGGSSGANVLTF
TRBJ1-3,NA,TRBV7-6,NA,TGTGCCAGCAGCTTAGCGACGGGAAACTCTGGAAACACCATATATTTT,CASSLATGNSGNTIYF
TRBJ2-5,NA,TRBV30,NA,TGTGCCTGGAGTCCTTCCTACATGGAGACCCAGTACTTC,CAWSPSYMETQYF
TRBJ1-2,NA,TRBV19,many,TGTGCCAGTAGTATAGCAGCATATGGCTACACCTTC,CASSIAAYGYTF
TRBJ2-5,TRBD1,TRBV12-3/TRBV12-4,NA,TGTGCCAGCAGTTTACGACAGGGCGGGGAGACCCAGTACTTC,CASSLRQGGETQYF
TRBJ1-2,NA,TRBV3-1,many,TGTGCCAGCAGCCCCGCTTGGGAGATCCAGGAAGGCTACACCTTC,CASSPAWEIQEGYTF
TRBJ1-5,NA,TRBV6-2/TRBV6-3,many,TGTGCCAGCAGTTACCGCTGGGGCGGCAATCAGCCCCAGCATTTT,CASSYRWGGNQPQHF
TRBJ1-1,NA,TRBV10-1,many,TGCGCCAGCAGTGGAGGAATTATGAACACTGAAGCTTTCTTT,CASSGGIMNTEAFF
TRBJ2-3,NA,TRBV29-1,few,TGCGACGGTCGGGACAAGTACGCAGATACGCAGTATTTT,CDGRDKYADTQYF
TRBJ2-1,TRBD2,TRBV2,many,TGTGCCATCCGATACAGGACTAGTCCCTACAATGAGCAGTTCTTC,CAIRYRTSPYNEQFF
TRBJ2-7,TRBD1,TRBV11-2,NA,TGTGCCAGCAGACAATCGGAACAGGGGGGAATTTACGAGCAGTACTTC,CASRQSEQGGIYEQYF
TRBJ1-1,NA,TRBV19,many,TGTGCCAGTAGTATTAGGTCGGCTGAAGCTTTCTTT,CASSIRSAEAFF
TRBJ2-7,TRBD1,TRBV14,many,TGTGCCAGCAGCCATCGGGACAGTATTACTCCTAGGGAGCAGTACTTC,CASSHRDSITPREQYF
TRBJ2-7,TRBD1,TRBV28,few,TGTGCCAGCACCAGGTTGACAGGGGCCTACGAGCAGTACTTC,CASTRLTGAYEQYF
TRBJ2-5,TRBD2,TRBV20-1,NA,TGCAGTGCAGGGACTAGCGGCAAGCAAGAGACCCAGTACTTC,CSAGTSGKQETQYF
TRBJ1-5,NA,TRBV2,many,TGTGCCAGCAGTGAAGTAGGGGGATTTACTGGCAATCAGCCCCAGCATTTT,CASSEVGGFTGNQPQHF
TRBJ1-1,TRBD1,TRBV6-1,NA,TGTGCCAGACCAAACAGGGGAGAAGCTTTCTTT,CARPNRGEAFF
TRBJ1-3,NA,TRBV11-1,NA,TGTGCCAGCAACTCTCCGAAGGCGGGTGGAAACACCATATATTTT,CASNSPKAGGNTIYF
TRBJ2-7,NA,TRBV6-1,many,TGTGCCAGCGGGAGGGGCGGCGGGGGCATCTACGAGCAGTACTTC,CASGRGGGGIYEQYF